The clone carrying this T cell receptor beta chain was found many times. Its specificity is not known. This sample is part of a study of T cell repertoires in cytomegalovirus infection. General study results and limits: People with CMV and the relevant HLA were identified by cumulative public TCR beta family frequency.

TCRdb passed the reads through MiXCR, listing each CDR3 protein once. The profile shows nearly 450,000 distinct CDR3 sequences, roughly 31% of them singletons. V dropped 6 bases and J dropped 0 bases, with 14 bases sitting between them. The CDR3 is made up of 15 amino acids. This clonotype originated in a human donor in good health (CMV status not recorded). Some clones in this sample may be carry-over from other donors' samples. The rearrangement uses TRBV12-3 or TRBV12-4 and TRBJ2-5, with D perhaps TRBD2 (7 bases). Sequencing was done on a sample of PBMCs. CDR3 nucleotides: TGTGCCAGCAGGAGGGGGGGTGGGGACCAAGAGACCCAGTACTTC. Its protein is CASRRGGGDQETQYF.